Sequencing of this TCR beta chain was carried out in a study of blood T cell repertoires in COVID-19. Study-level information: From the United States, Italy and Spain came samples of acute and convalescent COVID-19.

V lost 2 bases and J 2 bases, leaving 16 bases between the germline ends. This CDR3 region has 17 residues. Looked up from germline, CDR1 is SEHNR and CDR2 is FQNEAQ (reference sequence). Authors' data handling: Estimation of nucleated cell counts relied on the amplification of reference gene primers. Here immunoSEQ multiplex PCR was the method, and the copy in TCRdb shows in-frame clones only, minus some. The V and J calls and clone size were taken over from that table, and D and trimming were inferred from the DNA. The sample contains approximately 490,000 clones, around nine tenths of which appear only once. Participant age was about 18 to 89 years, and participants resided in approximately 25 US areas. Cohort 3 recovery required two negative PCRs, clearance, or symptom resolution.

The sample comprised PBMCs or T cells enriched from blood (not recorded which). This TCR was recovered from a woman aged 55-69 years who had recovered from COVID-19. V is TRBV7-9 and J is TRBJ1-3; D is possibly TRBD1 (5 bases). The chain's CDR3 is CASSLMAGKDPGNTIYF. The CDR3 coding sequence is TGTGCCAGCAGCTTAATGGCAGGGAAAGACCCTGGAAACACCATATATTTT.